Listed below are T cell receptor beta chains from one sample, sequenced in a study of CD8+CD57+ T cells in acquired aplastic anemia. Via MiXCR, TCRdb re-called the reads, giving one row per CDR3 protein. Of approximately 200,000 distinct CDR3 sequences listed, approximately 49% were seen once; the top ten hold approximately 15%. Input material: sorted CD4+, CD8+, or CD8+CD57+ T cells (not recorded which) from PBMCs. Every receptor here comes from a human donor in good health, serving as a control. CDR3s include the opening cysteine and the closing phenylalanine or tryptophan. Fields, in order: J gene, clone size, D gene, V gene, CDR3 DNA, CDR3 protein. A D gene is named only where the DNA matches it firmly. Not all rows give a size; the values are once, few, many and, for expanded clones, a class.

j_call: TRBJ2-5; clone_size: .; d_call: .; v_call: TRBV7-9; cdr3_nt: TGTGCCAGCAGCCCCTTGAGCCCCCAAGAGACCCAGTACTTC; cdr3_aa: CASSPLSPQETQYF
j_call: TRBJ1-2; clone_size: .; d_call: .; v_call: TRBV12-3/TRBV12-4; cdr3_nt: TGTGCCAGCAGTTTAGCCGAGGGTGGCTACACCTTC; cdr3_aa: CASSLAEGGYTF
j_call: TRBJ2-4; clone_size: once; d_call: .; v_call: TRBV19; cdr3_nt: TGTGCCAGTAGTATTTCGGGGAGCATTCAGTACTTC; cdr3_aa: CASSISGSIQYF
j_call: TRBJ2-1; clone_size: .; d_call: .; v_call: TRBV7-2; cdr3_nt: TGTGCCAGCAGCTTGTTTTTGTCCAGCTCCTACAATGAGCAGTTCTTC; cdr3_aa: CASSLFLSSSYNEQFF
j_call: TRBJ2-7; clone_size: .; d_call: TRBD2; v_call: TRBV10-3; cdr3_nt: TGTGCCATCAGCGGGACTACCTACGAGCAGTACTTC; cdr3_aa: CAISGTTYEQYF
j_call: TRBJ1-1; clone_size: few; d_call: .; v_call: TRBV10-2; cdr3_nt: TGCGCCAGCAGTGAGACGGGTGTCGGGATGAACACTGAAGCTTTCTTT; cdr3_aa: CASSETGVGMNTEAFF
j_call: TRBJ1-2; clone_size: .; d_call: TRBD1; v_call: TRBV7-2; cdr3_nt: TGTGCCAGCAGTCTTCGGGACGGACAGGGGTTACAAGGCTACACCTTC; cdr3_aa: CASSLRDGQGLQGYTF
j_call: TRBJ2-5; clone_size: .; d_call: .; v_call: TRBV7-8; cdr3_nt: TGTGCCAGCAGCGCAATGGGGCCCCAGTACTTC; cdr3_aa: CASSAMGPQYF
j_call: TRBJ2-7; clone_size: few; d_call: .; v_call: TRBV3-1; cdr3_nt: TGTGCCAGCAGCCAAGATCGTGCGAGGTCTTACGAGCAGTACTTC; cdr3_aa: CASSQDRARSYEQYF
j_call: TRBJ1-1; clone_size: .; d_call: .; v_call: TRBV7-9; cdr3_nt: TGTGCCAGCAGCTTTGAGGTGGTTACGGTCACTGAAGCTTTCTTT; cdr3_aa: CASSFEVVTVTEAFF
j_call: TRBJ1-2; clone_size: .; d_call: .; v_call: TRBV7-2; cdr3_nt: TGTGCCAGCAGCCCCTCCTACAGGGCGGACTATGGCTACACCTTC; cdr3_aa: CASSPSYRADYGYTF
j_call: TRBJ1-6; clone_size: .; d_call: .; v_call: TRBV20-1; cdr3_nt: TGCAGTGCTAGAGATTCCGACATAACCTATAATTCACCCCTCCACTTT; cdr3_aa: CSARDSDITYNSPLHF
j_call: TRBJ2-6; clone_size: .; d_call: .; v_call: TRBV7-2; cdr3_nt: TGTGCCAGCAGCTTCACAGGCCCCGGGGCCAACGTCCTGACTTTC; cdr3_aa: CASSFTGPGANVLTF
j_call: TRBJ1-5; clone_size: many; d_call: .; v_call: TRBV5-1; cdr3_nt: TGCGCCAGCAGCTTGTCTTATGGGAACAATCAGCCCCAGCATTTT; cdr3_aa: CASSLSYGNNQPQHF
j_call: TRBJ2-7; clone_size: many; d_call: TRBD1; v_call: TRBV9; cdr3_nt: TGTGCCAGCGACAGCGTTGGGGCATCGACAGGGGGTAGGTACGAGCAGTACTTC; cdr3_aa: CASDSVGASTGGRYEQYF
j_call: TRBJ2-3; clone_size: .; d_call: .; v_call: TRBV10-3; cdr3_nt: TGTGCCATCAGACCTATGGGGGGAGTGGGAGATACGCAGTATTTT; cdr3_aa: CAIRPMGGVGDTQYF
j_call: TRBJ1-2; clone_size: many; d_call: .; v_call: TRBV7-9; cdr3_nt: TGTGCCAGCAGCTCCCCGGGGACGGGGGGCTATGGCTACACCTTC; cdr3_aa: CASSSPGTGGYGYTF
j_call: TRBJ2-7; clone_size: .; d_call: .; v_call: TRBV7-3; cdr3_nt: TGTGCCAGCAGCCGTAGTCGAGGGTACGAGCAGTACTTC; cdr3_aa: CASSRSRGYEQYF
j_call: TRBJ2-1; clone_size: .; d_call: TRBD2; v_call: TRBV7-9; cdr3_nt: TGTGCCAGCAGCCCCCCTAGCGGTTTCGATGAGCAGTTCTTC; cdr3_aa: CASSPPSGFDEQFF
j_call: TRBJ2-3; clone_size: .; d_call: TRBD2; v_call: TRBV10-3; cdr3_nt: TGTGCCATCAGTGAGTCGGCTAGCGGGGGGGCGGGCACAGATACGCAGTATTTT; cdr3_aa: CAISESASGGAGTDTQYF
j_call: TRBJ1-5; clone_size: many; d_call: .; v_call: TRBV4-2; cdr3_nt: TGTGCCAGCAGCCAAGATAGGGTAGTCCAGCATTTT; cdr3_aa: CASSQDRVVQHF
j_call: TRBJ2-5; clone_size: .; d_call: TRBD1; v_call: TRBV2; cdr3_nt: TGTGCCAGTACCCGGGACAGCTACCAAGAGACCCAGTACTTC; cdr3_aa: CASTRDSYQETQYF
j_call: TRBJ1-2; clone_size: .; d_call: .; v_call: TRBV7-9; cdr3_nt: TGTGCCAGCAGCTTACACAGCCTACAGAACTATGGCTACACCTTC; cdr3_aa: CASSLHSLQNYGYTF
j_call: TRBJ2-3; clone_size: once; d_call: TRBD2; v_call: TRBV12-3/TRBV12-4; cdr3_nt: TGTGCCAGCAGTTCGGGACTAGCGGGGTACTTAGATACGCAGTATTTT; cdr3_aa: CASSSGLAGYLDTQYF
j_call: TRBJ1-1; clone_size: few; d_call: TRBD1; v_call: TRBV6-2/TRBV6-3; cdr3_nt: TGTGCCAGCAGTTACTCGCAGGGGGCAGCAGGGAACACTGAAGCTTTCTTT; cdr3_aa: CASSYSQGAAGNTEAFF
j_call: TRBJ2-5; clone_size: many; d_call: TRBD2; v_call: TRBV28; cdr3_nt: TGTGCCAGCAGCCCTAGCGGGGGGGCAGAGACCCAGTACTTC; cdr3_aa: CASSPSGGAETQYF
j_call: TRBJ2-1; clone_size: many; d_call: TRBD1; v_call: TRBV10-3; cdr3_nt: TGTGCCATCAGAGCAAACCCGGGACAGGGGAACAATGAGCAGTTCTTC; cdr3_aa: CAIRANPGQGNNEQFF
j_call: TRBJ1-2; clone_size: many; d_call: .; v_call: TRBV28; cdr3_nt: TGTGCCAGCAGTTCAACAGTAAAACACACCTTC; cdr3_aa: CASSSTVKHTF
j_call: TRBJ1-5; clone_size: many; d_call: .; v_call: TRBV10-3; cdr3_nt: TGTGCCATCAGTGTAGACAGAGTCAATCAGCCCCAGCATTTT; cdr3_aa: CAISVDRVNQPQHF
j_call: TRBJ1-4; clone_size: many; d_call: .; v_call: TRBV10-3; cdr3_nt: TGTGCCATCAGTGAGATGCAGGGGAATGAAAAACTGTTTTTT; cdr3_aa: CAISEMQGNEKLFF
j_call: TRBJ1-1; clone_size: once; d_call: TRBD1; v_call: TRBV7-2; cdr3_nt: TGTGCCAGCAGCTCGGGACAGGGCAGATCCATGAACACTGAAGCTTTCTTT; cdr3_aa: CASSSGQGRSMNTEAFF
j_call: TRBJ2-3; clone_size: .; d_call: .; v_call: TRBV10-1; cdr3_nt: TGCGCCAGCAGTGAGTCAGGGAGGTCAGATACGCAGTATTTT; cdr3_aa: CASSESGRSDTQYF
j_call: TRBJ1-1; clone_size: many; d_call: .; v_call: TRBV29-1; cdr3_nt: TGCAGCGTTGATAAGGGCTACACTGAAGCTTTCTTT; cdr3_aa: CSVDKGYTEAFF
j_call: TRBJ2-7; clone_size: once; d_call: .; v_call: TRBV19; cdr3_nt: TGTGCCAGTAAGGAAACAGCTCCCTCCTACGAGCAGTACTTC; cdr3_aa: CASKETAPSYEQYF
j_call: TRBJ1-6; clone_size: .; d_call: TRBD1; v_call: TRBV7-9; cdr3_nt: TGTGCCAGCAGGTCAGGGACAGATCCCTATAATTCACCCCTCCACTTT; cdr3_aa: CASRSGTDPYNSPLHF
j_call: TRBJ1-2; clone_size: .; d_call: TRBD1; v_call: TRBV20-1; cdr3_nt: TGCAGTGCTATGAGGATCGGACAGGGGTACTATGGCTACACCTTC; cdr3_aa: CSAMRIGQGYYGYTF
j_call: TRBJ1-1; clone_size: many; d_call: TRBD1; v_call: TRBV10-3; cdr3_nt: TGTGCCATCAAGGGGGCTCCGAACACTGAAGCTTTCTTT; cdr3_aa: CAIKGAPNTEAFF
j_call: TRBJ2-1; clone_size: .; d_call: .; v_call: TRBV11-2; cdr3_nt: TGTGCCAGCAGCCTCCGACCCGGAGGGTACAATGAGCAGTTCTTC; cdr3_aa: CASSLRPGGYNEQFF
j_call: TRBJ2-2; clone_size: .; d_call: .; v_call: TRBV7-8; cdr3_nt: TGTGCCAGCAGCCCTAGGGGCGGGAAAAAATTCGGGGAGCTGTTTTTT; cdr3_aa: CASSPRGGKKFGELFF
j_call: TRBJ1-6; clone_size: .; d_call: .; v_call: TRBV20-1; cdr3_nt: TGCAGTGCTAACCCCCCAATACGGAAAAATAATCCACCCCTCCGCTTT; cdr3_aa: CSANPPIRKNNPPLRF
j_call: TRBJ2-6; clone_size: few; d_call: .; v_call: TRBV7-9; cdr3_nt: TGTGCCAGCACAGGCGGGGGGGCCAACGTCCTGACTTTC; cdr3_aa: CASTGGGANVLTF
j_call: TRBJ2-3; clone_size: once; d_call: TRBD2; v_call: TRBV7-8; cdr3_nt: TGTGCCAGCAGCTTAGTTGGAGCGGGGGTTAACCCGCGCACAGATACGCAGTATTTT; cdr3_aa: CASSLVGAGVNPRTDTQYF
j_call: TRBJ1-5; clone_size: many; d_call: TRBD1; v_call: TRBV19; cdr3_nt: TGTGCCAGTAGTAGATTTCAGGGGGCGAGCAATCAGCCCCAGCATTTT; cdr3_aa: CASSRFQGASNQPQHF
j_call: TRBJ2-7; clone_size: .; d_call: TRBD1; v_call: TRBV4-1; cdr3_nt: TGCGCCAGCAGCCAAGATCAGACAGGGGGCGGATACGAGCAGTACTTC; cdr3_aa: CASSQDQTGGGYEQYF
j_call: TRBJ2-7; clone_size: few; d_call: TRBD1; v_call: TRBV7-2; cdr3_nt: TGTGCCAGCAGCCGACCTTGGACAGGGGTCTCCTACGAGCAGTACTTC; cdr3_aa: CASSRPWTGVSYEQYF
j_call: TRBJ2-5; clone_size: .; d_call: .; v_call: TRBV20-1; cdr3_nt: TGCAGTGCTAGTGGACAGACAGGGACTAAAGAGACCCAGTACTTC; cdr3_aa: CSASGQTGTKETQYF
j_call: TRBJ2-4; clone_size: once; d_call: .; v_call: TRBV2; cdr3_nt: TGTGCCAGCTCGGGCCAAAACATTCAGTACTTC; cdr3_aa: CASSGQNIQYF
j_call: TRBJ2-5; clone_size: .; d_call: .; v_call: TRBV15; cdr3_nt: TGTGCCACCAGCAGGGGCTCCAGCGAGCAAGAGACCCAGTACTTC; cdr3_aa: CATSRGSSEQETQYF
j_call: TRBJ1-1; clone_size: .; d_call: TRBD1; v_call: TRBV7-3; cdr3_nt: TGTGCCAGCAGCCGCGGACAGGGGGTCTCTGAAGCTTTCTTT; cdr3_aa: CASSRGQGVSEAFF
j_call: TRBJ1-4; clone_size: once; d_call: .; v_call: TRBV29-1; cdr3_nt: TGCAGCGTTGGCGGGGGCTTAGGTGAAAAACTGTTTTTT; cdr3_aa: CSVGGGLGEKLFF
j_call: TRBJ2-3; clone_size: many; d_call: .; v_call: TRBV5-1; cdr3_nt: TGCGCCAGCAGGGTGGGGACCAGTAGCACAGATACGCAGTATTTT; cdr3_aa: CASRVGTSSTDTQYF
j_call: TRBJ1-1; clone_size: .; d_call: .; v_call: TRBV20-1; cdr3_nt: TGCAGTGCTGCAATAAACATGAACACTGAAGCTTTCTTT; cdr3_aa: CSAAINMNTEAFF
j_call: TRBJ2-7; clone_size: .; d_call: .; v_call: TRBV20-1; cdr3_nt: TGCAGTGCTAGAGATGAGAGGACTCCAATAGGCGAGCAGTACTTC; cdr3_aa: CSARDERTPIGEQYF
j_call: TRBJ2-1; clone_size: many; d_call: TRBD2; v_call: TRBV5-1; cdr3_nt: TGCGCCAGCAGCTTCTCAATAGCGGGGGACTACAATGAGCAGTTCTTC; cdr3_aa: CASSFSIAGDYNEQFF
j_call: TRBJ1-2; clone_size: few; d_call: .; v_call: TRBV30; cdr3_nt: TGTGCCTGGAGTGATACTGCGGTAAGGGGCTACACCTTC; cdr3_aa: CAWSDTAVRGYTF
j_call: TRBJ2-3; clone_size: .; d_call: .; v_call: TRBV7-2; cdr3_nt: TGTGCCAGCAGCCCGGGTGGGAAACAAAGCACAGATACGCAGTATTTT; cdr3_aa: CASSPGGKQSTDTQYF